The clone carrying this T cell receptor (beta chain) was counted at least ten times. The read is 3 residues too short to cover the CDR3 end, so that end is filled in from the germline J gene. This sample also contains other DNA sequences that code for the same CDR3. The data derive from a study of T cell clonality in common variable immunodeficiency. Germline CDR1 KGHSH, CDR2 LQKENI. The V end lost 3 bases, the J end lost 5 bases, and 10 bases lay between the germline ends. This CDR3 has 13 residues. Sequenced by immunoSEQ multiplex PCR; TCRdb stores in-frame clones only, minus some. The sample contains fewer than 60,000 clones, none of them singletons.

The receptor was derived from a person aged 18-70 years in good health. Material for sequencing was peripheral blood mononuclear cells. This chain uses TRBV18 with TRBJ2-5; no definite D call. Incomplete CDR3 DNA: TGTGCCAGCTCACCTTCGATCCGGGAGACC. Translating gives CASSPSIRET. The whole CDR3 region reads CASSPSIRETQYF.